A single sample is the source of the 9 T cell receptor beta chains below, sequenced in a study of T cell repertoires in cytomegalovirus infection. TCRdb re-called the reads with MiXCR, one entry per CDR3 protein. The sample includes 490,000 or so distinct CDR3 sequences, about 11% of them seen just once. The sample comprised PBMCs. These receptors were taken from a human donor in good health (CMV status not recorded). Some clones in this sample may be carry-over from other donors' samples.

The J gene is TRBJ2-4, the V gene TRBV3-1, with 8 bases identical to TRBD1. Trimming removed 3 bases from V and 7 bases from J; junction bases left unmatched: 5. The CDR3 loop spans 14 amino acids. Germline CDR1 reads LGHDT; CDR2 reads YNNKEL (reference sequence). The CDR3 region is CASSHRTGINIQYF. In nucleotides, the CDR3 is TGTGCCAGCAGCCACCGGACAGGGATCAACATTCAGTACTTC.

This clonotype was seen many times. The chain employs TRBV29-1 and TRBJ2-7; 8 bases are a match to TRBD1. The CDR3 runs 16 residues. Germline V gene lookup returns CDR1 SQVTM and CDR2 ANQGSEA. V gave up 4 bases and J gave up 2 bases; unmatched junction bases: 13. This CDR3 is CSVVPIRQGITYEQYF. Here the CDR3 DNA reads TGCAGCGTTGTTCCTATTCGACAGGGGATAACCTACGAGCAGTACTTC.

This clonotype was seen only a few times. The chain is built from TRBV4-2 and TRBJ1-1; D remains ambiguous. V was cut by 1 base and J by 5 bases, with 5 bases left in between. The CDR3 contains 12 residues. Germline V gives CDR1 LGHNA, CDR2 YNFKEQ. The CDR3 is CASSQAATEAFF. CDR3 DNA: TGTGCCAGCAGCCAAGCCGCGACTGAAGCTTTCTTT.

This clonotype appeared many times. The CDR3 coding sequence is TGTGCCAGCAGCCAAGTAGCGGGGATATACAATGAGCAGTTCTTC. Encoded protein: CASSQVAGIYNEQFF. The genes are TRBV7-9 and TRBJ2-1; 8 bases line up with TRBD2. V shed 5 bases and J 4 bases; nucleotides not matched to a gene: 7. The CDR3 spans 15 residues. Germline lookup yields CDR1 SEHNR and CDR2 FQNEAQ (reference sequence).

This clonotype was seen at least ten times. The rearrangement links TRBV7-2 to TRBJ2-7; TRBD2 might be the D (5 bases). CDR1 is SGHTA, CDR2 FQGNSA, per germline. This CDR3 contains 14 residues. V lost 2 bases and J 6 bases, leaving 14 bases between the germline ends. The CDR3, as DNA: TGTGCCAGCAGCTTACTGGGAGCCACTAGCGAGCAGTACTTC. Its translation: CASSLLGATSEQYF.

This clonotype has just a few counts. The J gene is TRBJ1-5, the V gene TRBV7-9; D possibly corresponds to TRBD1 (5 bases). The V and J ends lost 1 base and 2 bases respectively, with 9 bases between them. The length of the CDR3 is 15 residues. Germline V lookup: CDR1 SEHNR, CDR2 FQNEAQ (reference sequence). Here the CDR3 reads CASSLVGHGNQPQHF. In nucleotides, the CDR3 is TGTGCCAGCAGCTTAGTCGGACACGGCAATCAGCCCCAGCATTTT.

This chain connects TRBV18 to TRBJ1-1; D gene uncertain. Germline V CDR1 and CDR2: KGHSH, LQKENI. The CDR3 spans 12 residues. V lost 8 bases and J 2 bases, leaving 9 bases between the germline ends. The CDR3 region has the DNA TGTGCCAGCACGGCGAGTAACACTGAAGCTTTCTTT. It codes for CASTASNTEAFF.

This clonotype appeared a few times. The rearrangement links TRBV29-1 to TRBJ2-3; D perhaps matches TRBD1 (5 bases). V lost 7 bases to trimming and J lost 2 bases, with 19 bases between them. The V gene's germline CDR1 is SQVTM and CDR2 ANQGSEA. The CDR3 runs 15 residues. CDR3 sequence: CSAQTASSSTDTQYF. The CDR3, as DNA: TGCAGCGCCCAGACAGCCTCTTCCTCCACAGATACGCAGTATTTT.

V and J are TRBV5-6 and TRBJ2-7; D is unclear. The germline V gene has CDR1 SGHDT and CDR2 YYEEEE. The CDR3 sequence is 14 residues long. The V gene lost 0 bases and the J gene lost 0 bases, with 7 bases spanning the gap. The CDR3 protein is CASSLEAVSYEQYF. For the CDR3, the DNA is TGTGCCAGCAGCTTGGAAGCAGTCTCCTACGAGCAGTACTTC.